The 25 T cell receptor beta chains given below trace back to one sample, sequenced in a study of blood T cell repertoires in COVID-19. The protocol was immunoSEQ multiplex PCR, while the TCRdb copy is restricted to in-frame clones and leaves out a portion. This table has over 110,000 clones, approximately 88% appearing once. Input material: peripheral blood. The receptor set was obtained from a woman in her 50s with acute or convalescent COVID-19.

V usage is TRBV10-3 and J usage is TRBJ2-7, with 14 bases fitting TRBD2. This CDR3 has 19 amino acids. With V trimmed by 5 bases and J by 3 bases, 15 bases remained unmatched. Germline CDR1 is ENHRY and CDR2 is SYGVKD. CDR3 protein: CAISSNRGLAGDGVYEQYF. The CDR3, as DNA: TGTGCCATCAGTAGTAATAGGGGACTAGCGGGAGACGGGGTCTACGAGCAGTACTTC.

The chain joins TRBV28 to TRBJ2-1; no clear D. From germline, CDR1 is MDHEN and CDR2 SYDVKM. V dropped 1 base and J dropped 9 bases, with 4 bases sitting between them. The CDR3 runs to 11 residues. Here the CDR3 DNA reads TGTGCCAGCAGTTTATCTCCTGAGCAGTTCTTC. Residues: CASSLSPEQFF. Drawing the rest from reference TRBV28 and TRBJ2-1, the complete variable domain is DVKVTQSSRYLVKRTGEKVFLECVQDMDHENMFWYRQDPGLGLRLIYFSYDVKMKEKGDIPEGYSVSREKKERFSLILESASTNQTSMYLCASSLSPEQFFGPGTRLTVL.

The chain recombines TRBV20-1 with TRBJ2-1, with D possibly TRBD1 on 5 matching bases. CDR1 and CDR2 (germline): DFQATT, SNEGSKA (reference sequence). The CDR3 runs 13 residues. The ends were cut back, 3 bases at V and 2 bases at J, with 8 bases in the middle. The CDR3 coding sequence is TGCAGTGCTAGTAAGGGGACCTACAATGAGCAGTTCTTC. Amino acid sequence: CSASKGTYNEQFF.

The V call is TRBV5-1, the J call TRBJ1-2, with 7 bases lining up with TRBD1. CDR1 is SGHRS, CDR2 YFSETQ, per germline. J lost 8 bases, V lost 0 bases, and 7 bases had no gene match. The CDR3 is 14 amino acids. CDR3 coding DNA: TGCGCCAGCAGCTTGGACCCGACAGGGACAGGCTACACCTTC. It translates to CASSLDPTGTGYTF.

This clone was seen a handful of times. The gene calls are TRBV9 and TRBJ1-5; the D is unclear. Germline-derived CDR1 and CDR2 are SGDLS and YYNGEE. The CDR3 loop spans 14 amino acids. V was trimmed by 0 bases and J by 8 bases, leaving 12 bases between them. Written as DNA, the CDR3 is TGTGCCAGCAGCGTAGGTCAGGTTAAAGAGCCCCAGCATTTT. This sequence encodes CASSVGQVKEPQHF. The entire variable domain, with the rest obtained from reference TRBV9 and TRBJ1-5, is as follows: DSGVTQTPKHLITATGQRVTLRCSPRSGDLSVYWYQQSLDQGLQFLIQYYNGEERAKGNILERFSAQQFPDLHSELNLSSLELGDSALYFCASSVGQVKEPQHFGDGTRLSIL.

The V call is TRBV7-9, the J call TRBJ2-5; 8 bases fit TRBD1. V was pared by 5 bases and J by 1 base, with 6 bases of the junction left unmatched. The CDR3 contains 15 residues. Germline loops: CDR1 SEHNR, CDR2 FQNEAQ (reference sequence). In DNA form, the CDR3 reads TGTGCCAGCAGCGAAGTACAGGGGGGCCAAGAGACCCAGTACTTC. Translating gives CASSEVQGGQETQYF.

The CDR3 here is CASSKGDSSRNTEAFF. The CDR3 nucleotides read TGTGCCAGCAGCAAAGGGGACAGCTCGCGGAACACTGAAGCTTTCTTT. V is TRBV5-8 and J is TRBJ1-1; 7 bases are a match to TRBD1. J was trimmed by 1 base and V by 4 bases; bases with no gene match: 10. The CDR3 loop spans 16 amino acids. CDR1 is SGHTS and CDR2 is YDEGEE in the germline V gene.

Written as DNA, the CDR3 is TGTGCCAGCAGCTTAGGAGGGCCTCGTAGCGAAAAACTGTTTTTT. Encoded protein: CASSLGGPRSEKLFF. The chain links TRBV7-2 to TRBJ1-4; D unclear. Germline V CDR1 and CDR2: SGHTA, FQGNSA. The CDR3 runs to 15 residues. The V end lost 1 base, the J end lost 8 bases, and 14 bases lay between the germline ends.

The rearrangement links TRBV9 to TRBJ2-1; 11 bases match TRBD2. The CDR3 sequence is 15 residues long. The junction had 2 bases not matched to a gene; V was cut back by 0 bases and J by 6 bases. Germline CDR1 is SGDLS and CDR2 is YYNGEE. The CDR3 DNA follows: TGTGCCAGCAGCGTAGGACTAGCGGGGCTCAATGAGCAGTTCTTC. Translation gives CASSVGLAGLNEQFF.

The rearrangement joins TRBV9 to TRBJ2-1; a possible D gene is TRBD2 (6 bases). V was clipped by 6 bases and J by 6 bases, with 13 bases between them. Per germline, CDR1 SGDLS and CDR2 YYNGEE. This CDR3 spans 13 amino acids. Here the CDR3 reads CASNGGAGNEQFF. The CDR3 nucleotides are TGTGCCAGCAATGGGGGAGCGGGCAATGAGCAGTTCTTC.

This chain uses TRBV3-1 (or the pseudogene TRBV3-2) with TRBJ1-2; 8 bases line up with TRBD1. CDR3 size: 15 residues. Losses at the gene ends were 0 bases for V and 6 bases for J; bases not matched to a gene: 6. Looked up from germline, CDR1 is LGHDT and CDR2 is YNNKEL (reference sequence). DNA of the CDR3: TGTGCCAGCAGCCAAGAGGCGGCAGGGGGCGATGGCTACACCTTC. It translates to CASSQEAAGGDGYTF.

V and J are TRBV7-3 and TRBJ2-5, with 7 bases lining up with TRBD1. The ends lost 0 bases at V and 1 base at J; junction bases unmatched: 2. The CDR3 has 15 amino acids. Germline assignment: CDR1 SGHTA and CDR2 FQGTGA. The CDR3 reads CASSLTTGAQETQYF. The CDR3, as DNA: TGTGCCAGCAGCTTAACTACAGGGGCCCAAGAGACCCAGTACTTC. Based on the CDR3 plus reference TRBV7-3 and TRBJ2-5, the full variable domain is GAGVSQTPSNKVTEKGKYVELRCDPISGHTALYWYRQSLGQGPEFLIYFQGTGAADDSGLPNDRFFAVRPEGSVSTLKIQRTERGDSAVYLCASSLTTGAQETQYFGPGTRLLVL.

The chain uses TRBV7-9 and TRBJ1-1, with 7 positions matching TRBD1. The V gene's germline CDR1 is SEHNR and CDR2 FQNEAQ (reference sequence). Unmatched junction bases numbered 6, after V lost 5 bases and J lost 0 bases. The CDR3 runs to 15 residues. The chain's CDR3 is CASSTWGQMNTEAFF. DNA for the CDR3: TGTGCCAGCAGCACTTGGGGACAGATGAACACTGAAGCTTTCTTT.

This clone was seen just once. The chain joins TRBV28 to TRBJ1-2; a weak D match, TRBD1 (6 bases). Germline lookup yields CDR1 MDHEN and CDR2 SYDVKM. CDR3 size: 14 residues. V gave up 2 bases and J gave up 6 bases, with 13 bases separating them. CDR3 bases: TGTGCCAGCAGTTTAAGGGACACCCTTCATGGCTACACCTTC. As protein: CASSLRDTLHGYTF.

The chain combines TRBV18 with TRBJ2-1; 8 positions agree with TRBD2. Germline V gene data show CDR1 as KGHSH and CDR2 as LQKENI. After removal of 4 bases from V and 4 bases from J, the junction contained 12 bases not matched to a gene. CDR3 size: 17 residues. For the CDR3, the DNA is TGTGCCAGCTCACTGATGATCACTAGCGGACGATACAATGAGCAGTTCTTC. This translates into CASSLMITSGRYNEQFF.

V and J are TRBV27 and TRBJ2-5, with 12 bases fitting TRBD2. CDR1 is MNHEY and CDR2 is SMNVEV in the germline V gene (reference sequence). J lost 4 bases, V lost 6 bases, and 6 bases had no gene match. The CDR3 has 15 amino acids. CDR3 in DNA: TGTGCCAGCAGGACTAGCGGGAGCAGGAGAGAGACCCAGTACTTC. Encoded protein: CASRTSGSRRETQYF.

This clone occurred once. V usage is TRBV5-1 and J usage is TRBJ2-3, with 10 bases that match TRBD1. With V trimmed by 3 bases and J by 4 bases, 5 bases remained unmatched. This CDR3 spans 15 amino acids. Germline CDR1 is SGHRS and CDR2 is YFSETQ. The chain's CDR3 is CASSSRGQGADTQYF. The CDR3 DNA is TGCGCCAGCAGCTCTCGAGGACAGGGGGCAGATACGCAGTATTTT.

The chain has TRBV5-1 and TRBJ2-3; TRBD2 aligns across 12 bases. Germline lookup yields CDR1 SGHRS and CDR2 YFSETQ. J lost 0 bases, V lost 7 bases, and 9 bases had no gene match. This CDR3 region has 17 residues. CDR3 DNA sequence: TGCGCCAGCTTCGTGACTAGCGGGAGCTTTAGCACAGATACGCAGTATTTT. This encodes CASFVTSGSFSTDTQYF.

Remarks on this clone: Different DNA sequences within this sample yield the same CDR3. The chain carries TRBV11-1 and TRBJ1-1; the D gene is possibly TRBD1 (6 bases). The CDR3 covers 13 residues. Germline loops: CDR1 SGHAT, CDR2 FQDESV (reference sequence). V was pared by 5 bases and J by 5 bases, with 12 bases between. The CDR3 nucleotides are TGTGCCAGCAGCCCATACAGGGAAACTGAAGCTTTCTTT. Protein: CASSPYRETEAFF.

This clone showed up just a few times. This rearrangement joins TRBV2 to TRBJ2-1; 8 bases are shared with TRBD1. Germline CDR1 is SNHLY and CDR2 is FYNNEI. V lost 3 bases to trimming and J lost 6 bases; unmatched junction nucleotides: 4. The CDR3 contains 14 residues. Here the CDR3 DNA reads TGTGCCAGCAGTGAGCAGGGGGCGGGCAATGAGCAGTTCTTC. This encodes CASSEQGAGNEQFF.

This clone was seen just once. The CDR3 region is CASSIAASGGANEQFF. In DNA, the CDR3 is TGTGCCAGTAGTATAGCGGCTAGCGGGGGGGCCAATGAGCAGTTCTTC. The chain couples TRBV19 to TRBJ2-1; 12 bases line up with TRBD2. The CDR3 is 16 amino acids. The V gene end was trimmed by 1 base and the J gene end by 6 bases; junction bases not matched to a gene: 4. The germline V gene encodes CDR1 LNHDA and CDR2 SQIVND (reference sequence).

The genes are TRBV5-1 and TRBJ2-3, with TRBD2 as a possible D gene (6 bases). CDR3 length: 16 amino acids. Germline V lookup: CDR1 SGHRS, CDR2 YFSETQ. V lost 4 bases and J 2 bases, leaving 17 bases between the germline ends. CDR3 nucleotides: TGCGCCAGCAGCACTGGGGTGGGACTCTCCACAGATACGCAGTATTTT. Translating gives CASSTGVGLSTDTQYF.

This chain's CDR3 is CASSTGTRWFF. In DNA form, the CDR3 reads TGTGCCAGCAGCACCGGGACTAGGTGGTTCTTC. V and J are TRBV7-2 and TRBJ2-1, with 8 bases matching TRBD2. After removal of 5 bases from V and 15 bases from J, the junction contained 6 bases not matched to a gene. The length of the CDR3 is 11 residues. Germline-derived CDR1 and CDR2 are SGHTA and FQGNSA.

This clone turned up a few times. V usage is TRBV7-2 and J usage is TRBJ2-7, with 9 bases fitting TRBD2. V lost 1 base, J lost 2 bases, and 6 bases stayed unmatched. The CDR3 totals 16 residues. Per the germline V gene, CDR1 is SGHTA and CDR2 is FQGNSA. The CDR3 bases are TGTGCCAGCAGCTTAGACCTAGCGGGACTCCCCTACGAGCAGTACTTC. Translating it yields CASSLDLAGLPYEQYF.

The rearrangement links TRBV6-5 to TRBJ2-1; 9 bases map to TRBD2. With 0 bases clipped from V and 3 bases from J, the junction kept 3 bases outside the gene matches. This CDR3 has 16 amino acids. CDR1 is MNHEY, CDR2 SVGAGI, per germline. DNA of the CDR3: TGTGCCAGCAGTTACTCTCTAGCGGGGATCTACAATGAGCAGTTCTTC. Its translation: CASSYSLAGIYNEQFF.